This T cell receptor beta chain was observed in a study of blood T cell repertoires in COVID-19 (dated by TCRdb to the early 2020s). Broadly, across the study: Samples covering the acute and convalescent phases of COVID-19 were provided by collaborators in the United States, Italy and Spain. The material from the prospective study consisted of cDNA or gDNA derived from T cells, B-cell-depleted T cells, or PBMCs. Subjects who had been exposed to COVID-19, were actively infected with it, or had recovered from it provided the deeply sampled blood TCRbeta repertoires that made up the dataset. The repertoires were released in a freely available public database meant as a resource for research on the immune response to SARS-CoV-2. Samples came from the ongoing ImmuneRACE study (first 160 participants) plus 1,254 subjects from 6 global collaborators. Nearly every sample came with metadata listing a de-identified subject ID, COVID-19 status, age in years and sex. HLA class I and class II types, where available, came from metadata supplied by the sample provider rather than from assay-based typing.

The immunoSEQ Assay, a bias-controlled multiplex PCR, was used to amplify TCRbeta CDR3 regions from genomic DNA. In the paper's pipeline: Nucleated cell counts per sample were estimated from amplification of reference gene primers within the assay. To quantify the absolute abundance of each unique TCRbeta CDR3 rearrangement, sequence reads were collapsed and filtered. For each sample, productive Simpson clonality was calculated as the square root of Simpson's diversity index across productive rearrangements. Entries here come from immuneACCESS through TCRdb and include only in-frame sequences with V and J called. Some clones fail to appear in such tables; in the studies checked, an unresolved V gene covers under half of the shortfall, and the cause of the remainder is unknown. The V and J calls and the clone size are those of that table, but D and trimming were determined from the DNA. The sample data list tens of thousands of clones, and roughly 77% of these were observed just once. About 2.5% of the sample goes to the ten largest clones.

The paper as a whole reports these results and caveats: The quantity of clinical and demographic metadata differed by source and by participant and was supplied without curation.

This clone was seen a few times. Which antigen it targets is not known. Base quality data are lacking; no much larger clone is found one base away. CDR1 MNHEY and CDR2 SVGAGI are derived from the germline V gene. V and J are truncated by 8 bases and 4 bases respectively, leaving an intervening sequence of 15 bases. There are 14 amino acids in the CDR3, from cysteine to phenylalanine inclusive. Just the 42-base CDR3 DNA is kept, in frame starting at base 1. At one collaborating source in Seattle, patients were enrolled during active infection and were followed longitudinally through the course of disease. Collaborating institutions collected whole blood in K2EDTA tubes following their own protocols. For TCRbeta analysis, collaborators shipped samples as frozen whole blood, isolated PBMCs, or DNA extracted from either of those sample types.

The chain couples TRBV6-5 to TRBJ1-5; TRBD1 is possibly the D segment (6 matching bases). Sequencing was done on a sample of peripheral blood. The receptor comes from a woman in her 70s with COVID-19, enrolled during active disease. The nucleotide sequence reads as follows: TGTGCCAGCCGGCACCAACAGGGAAATCAGCCCCAGCATTTT. It translates as CASRHQQGNQPQHF.